This entry lists 14 T cell receptor beta chains sequenced from one sample in a study of blood T cell repertoires in COVID-19. Assay used: immunoSEQ multiplex PCR; TCRdb lists only in-frame clones, some missing. The table lists 80,000 or so clones, roughly four fifths of them singletons. The material sequenced was peripheral blood. The receptors were sampled from a human donor in a cohort sampled during active COVID-19.

This chain links TRBV15 with TRBJ1-5; a weak D match, TRBD1 (6 bases). The ends were cut back, 3 bases at V and 2 bases at J, with 17 bases in the middle. CDR3 length: 17 residues. Germline V gene lookup returns CDR1 LNHNV and CDR2 YYDKDF (reference sequence). CDR3 DNA: TGTGCCACCAGCAGCACTAAACAGGGAATGGGCAATCAGCCCCAGCATTTT. It yields the protein CATSSTKQGMGNQPQHF.

The rearrangement uses TRBV20-1 and TRBJ1-6; TRBD1 is a possible D gene (6 bases). CDR1 is DFQATT, CDR2 SNEGSKA, per germline (reference sequence). V lost 7 bases, J lost 7 bases, and 8 bases lay in between. The CDR3 spans 11 residues. CDR3 sequence: CSVQGNSPLHF. Written as DNA, the CDR3 is TGCAGTGTACAGGGAAATTCACCCCTCCACTTT.

Here the CDR3 reads CASSPGTVDGYTF. DNA of the CDR3: TGTGCCAGCAGCCCCGGGACAGTGGATGGCTACACCTTC. V gene TRBV3-1 (or the pseudogene TRBV3-2) combines with J gene TRBJ1-2; 7 bases map to TRBD1. The germline gives CDR1 LGHDT, CDR2 YNNKEL (reference sequence). Trimming took 4 bases from V and 6 from J; bases not matched to a gene: 5. This CDR3 has 13 amino acids.

The V call is TRBV4-2, the J call TRBJ1-2; D remains unclear. V was trimmed by 0 bases and J by 4 bases, leaving 12 bases between them. Germline V gene sequence: CDR1 LGHNA, CDR2 YNFKEQ. This CDR3 is built from 15 residues. This chain's CDR3 is CASSQDSGRVYGYTF. CDR3 DNA sequence: TGTGCCAGCAGCCAAGATTCGGGAAGGGTCTATGGCTACACCTTC.

The chain has TRBV10-3 and TRBJ2-7; 12 positions agree with TRBD2. With V trimmed by 8 bases and J by 6 bases, 17 bases remained unmatched. The CDR3 covers 17 residues. The germline gives CDR1 ENHRY, CDR2 SYGVKD. The CDR3 bases are TGTGCCATCTCCCCCCGGTCCACTAGCGGGGGGAATATCGAGCAGTACTTC. Translated, it gives CAISPRSTSGGNIEQYF.

This chain links TRBV6-5 with TRBJ1-1; tentative D call: TRBD1 (6 bases). The V end was cut by 4 bases, the J end by 7 bases, with 16 bases between. This CDR3 has 14 amino acids. Looked up from germline, CDR1 is MNHEY and CDR2 is SVGAGI. In DNA form, the CDR3 reads TGTGCCAGCAGTTTGGTCGGGGGGCTTGGTGAAGCTTTCTTT. Translated, it gives CASSLVGGLGEAFF.

V usage is TRBV6-5 and J usage is TRBJ2-5, with D possibly being TRBD2 (6 bases). V shed 7 bases and J shed 2 bases, with 11 bases lying between them. Germline CDR1 and CDR2: MNHEY and SVGAGI. CDR3 length equals 13 residues. DNA for the CDR3: TGTGCCAGCACGAGTGCGGGGCAAGAGACCCAGTACTTC. It specifies CASTSAGQETQYF.

This chain joins TRBV5-1 and TRBJ2-7, with TRBD1 matching 7 bases. The CDR3 extends over 19 amino acids. Germline CDR1 SGHRS, CDR2 YFSETQ. The V segment lost 1 base and the J segment 2 bases; nucleotides outside the gene matches: 18. The CDR3: CASSLRSPAAGGSAYEQYF. Written as DNA, the CDR3 is TGCGCCAGCAGCTTGAGAAGTCCGGCGGCAGGGGGTTCTGCCTACGAGCAGTACTTC.

This clone was observed once. This chain uses TRBV6-2 or TRBV6-3 with TRBJ1-2; D is unresolved. Trimming took 2 bases from V and 8 from J, leaving 12 bases between them. The CDR3 has 13 amino acids. From germline, CDR1 is MNHEY and CDR2 SVGEGT. The CDR3 is CASSYIRDHGYTF. The CDR3 DNA is TGTGCCAGCAGTTACATCCGGGATCACGGCTACACCTTC.

V usage is TRBV21-1 and J usage is TRBJ2-7; TRBD1 is the table's D call and was not checked against the DNA. TRBV21-1 is an annotated pseudogene. The CDR3 consists of 12 residues. Here the CDR3 reads CASSRRDNEQYF. CDR3 bases: TGTGCCAGCAGCCGCAGGGATAACGAGCAGTACTTC.

This clone was observed a few times. The chain joins TRBV7-9 to TRBJ2-3, with D uncertain. The CDR3 is made up of 13 amino acids. Germline values: CDR1 SEHNR, CDR2 FQNEAQ (reference sequence). For the CDR3, the DNA is TGTGCTAGTGGCGCGGCTAGCACAGATACGCAGTATTTT. It specifies CASGAASTDTQYF.

The table lists this clone with a few counts. V usage is TRBV29-1 and J usage is TRBJ2-1, with a weak D call TRBD1 (5 bases). The CDR3 contains 16 residues. In germline, CDR1 is SQVTM, CDR2 ANQGSEA. V was cut by 3 bases and J by 1 base, with 16 bases left in between. Here the CDR3 reads CSVDSGQIGSYNEQFF. Here the CDR3 DNA reads TGCAGCGTTGATTCCGGACAAATCGGATCCTACAATGAGCAGTTCTTC.

The CDR3 DNA reads as TGTGCCAGCAGTTTTCGACAAACTAACTATGGCTACACCTTC. Translation gives CASSFRQTNYGYTF. The J gene is TRBJ1-2, the V gene TRBV27; no reliable D call. In germline, CDR1 is MNHEY, CDR2 SMNVEV (reference sequence). The CDR3 has 14 residues. The V gene lost 3 bases and the J gene lost 0 bases, with 8 bases spanning the gap.

The chain recombines TRBV7-6 with TRBJ1-1; a possible D gene is TRBD1 (5 bases). Trimming took 1 base from V and 0 from J, leaving 9 bases between them. CDR3 length: 15 amino acids. Germline V lookup: CDR1 SGHVS, CDR2 FNYEAQ. The CDR3 here is CASSLDAGMNTEAFF. CDR3 bases: TGTGCCAGCAGCTTAGATGCAGGGATGAACACTGAAGCTTTCTTT.